The present T cell receptor (beta chain) was sequenced within a study of blood T cell repertoires in COVID-19. Study summary: The origin of the acute and convalescent COVID-19 samples was the United States, Italy and Spain.

Authors' analysis steps: Reference gene primer amplification gave nucleated cell count estimates. TCRdb keeps only in-frame clones here, not all; method: immunoSEQ multiplex PCR. V, J and clone size were drawn from that table, and D and trimming were deduced from the DNA. The table lists about 150,000 clones, under 90% of them singletons, with about 8.6% in the top ten. Germline CDR1 and CDR2: SGHAT and FQNNGV. This CDR3 spans 17 amino acids. With V trimmed by 0 bases and J by 7 bases, 10 bases remained unmatched. Participants came from some 23 US areas, aged about 18 to 89 years. Symptom resolution, clearance, or two negative PCRs marked donors in Cohort 3 as recovered.

This TCR was recovered from a woman aged 45 to 65 who had recovered from COVID-19. The source material was PBMCs or T cells enriched from blood (not recorded which). The gene calls are TRBV11-2 and TRBJ2-1; the match to TRBD2 covers 9 bases. The CDR3 DNA is TGTGCCAGCAGCTTAGATCCCTCTAGCGGGACGTTGAATGAGCAGTTCTTC. This codes for CASSLDPSSGTLNEQFF.